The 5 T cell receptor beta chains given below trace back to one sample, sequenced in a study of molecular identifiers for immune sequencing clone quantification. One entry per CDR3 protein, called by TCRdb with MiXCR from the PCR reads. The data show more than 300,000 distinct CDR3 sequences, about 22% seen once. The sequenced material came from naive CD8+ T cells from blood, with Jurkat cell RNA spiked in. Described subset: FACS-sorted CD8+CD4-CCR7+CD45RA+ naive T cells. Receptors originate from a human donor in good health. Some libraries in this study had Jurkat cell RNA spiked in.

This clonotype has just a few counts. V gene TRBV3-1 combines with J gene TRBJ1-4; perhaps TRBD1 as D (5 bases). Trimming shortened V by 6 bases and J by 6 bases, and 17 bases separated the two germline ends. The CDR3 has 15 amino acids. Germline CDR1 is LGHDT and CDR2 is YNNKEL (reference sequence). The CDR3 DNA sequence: TGTGCCAGCAGGAACTTAAGTCAGGGAGATGAAAAACTGTTTTTT. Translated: CASRNLSQGDEKLFF.

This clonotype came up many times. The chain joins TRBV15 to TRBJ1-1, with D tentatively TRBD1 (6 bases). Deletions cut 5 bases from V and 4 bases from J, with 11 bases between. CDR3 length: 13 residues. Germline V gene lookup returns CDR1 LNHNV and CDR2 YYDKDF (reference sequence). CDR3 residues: CATSEDSGTEAFF. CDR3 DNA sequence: TGTGCCACCAGCGAGGACAGCGGCACTGAAGCTTTCTTT. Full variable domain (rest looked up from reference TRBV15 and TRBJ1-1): DAMVIQNPRYQVTQFGKPVTLSCSQTLNHNVMYWYQQKSSQAPKLLFHYYDKDFNNEADTPDNFQSRRPNTSFCFLDIRSPGLGDTAMYLCATSEDSGTEAFFGQGTRLTVV.

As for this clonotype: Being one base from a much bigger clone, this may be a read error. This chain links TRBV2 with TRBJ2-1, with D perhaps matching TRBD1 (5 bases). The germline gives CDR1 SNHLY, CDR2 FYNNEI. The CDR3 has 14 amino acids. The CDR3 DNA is TGTGCCAGCAGTCACAGGAGCTCCTACAATAAGCAGTTCTTC. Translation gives CASSHRSSYNKQFF.

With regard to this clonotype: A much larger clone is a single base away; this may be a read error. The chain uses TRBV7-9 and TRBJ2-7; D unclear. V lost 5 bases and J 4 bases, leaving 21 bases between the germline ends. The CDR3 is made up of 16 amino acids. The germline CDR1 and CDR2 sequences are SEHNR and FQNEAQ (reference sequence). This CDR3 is CASSECSGVRRYEQYF. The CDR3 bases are TGTGCCAGCAGCGAGTGTAGTGGGGTAAGGAGATACGAGCAGTACTTC.

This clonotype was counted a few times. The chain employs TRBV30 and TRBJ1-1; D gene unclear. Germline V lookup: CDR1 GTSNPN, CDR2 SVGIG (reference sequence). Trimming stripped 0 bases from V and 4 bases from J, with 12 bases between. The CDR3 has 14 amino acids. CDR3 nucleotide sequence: TGTGCCTGGAGTGTATACATCATCCCCACTGAAGCTTTCTTT. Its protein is CAWSVYIIPTEAFF.